Each of the 10 T cell receptor beta chains below was sequenced from the same sample in a study of control samples from healthy donors and cancer patients. Sequencing was performed with immunoSEQ multiplex PCR; in TCRdb, only in-frame clones are kept and a portion is missing. The table has approximately 150,000 clones, 88% seen once; the top ten hold around 1.6%. The sample was blood. The receptor set was obtained from a man younger than 35 in good health.

A note on this clone: The junction departs from germline at one end; a sequencing error may be responsible. The chain combines TRBV4-2 with TRBJ1-2; D is undetermined. The CDR3 is 12 residues long. From germline, CDR1 is LGHNA and CDR2 YNFKEQ. CDR3 nucleotides: TGTGTCAGCAGCCAAGAGAGTTATGGCTACACCTTC. It is translated as CVSSQESYGYTF.

The chain recombines TRBV7-2 with TRBJ2-2; D is unclear. The CDR3 totals 13 residues. V dropped 5 bases and J dropped 6 bases, with 10 bases sitting between them. Germline CDR1 reads SGHTA; CDR2 reads FQGNSA. The CDR3 DNA follows: TGTGCCAGCAGCCACGCCGGGTCCGGGGAGCTGTTTTTT. It specifies CASSHAGSGELFF.

The chain combines TRBV11-2 with TRBJ2-7; 11 bases fit TRBD1. The CDR3 consists of 16 residues. Germline trimming cut 7 bases from V and 2 bases from J; bases unmatched to any gene: 10. Looked up from germline, CDR1 is SGHAT and CDR2 is FQNNGV. CDR3 region: CASNARLGQGAYEQYF. The CDR3 DNA reads as TGTGCCAGCAACGCTCGGTTGGGACAGGGGGCCTACGAGCAGTACTTC. The full variable domain, in which reference TRBV11-2 and TRBJ2-7 provide the parts outside the CDR3, is EAGVAQSPRYKIIEKRQSVAFWCNPISGHATLYWYQQILGQGPKLLIQFQNNGVVDDSQLPKDRFSAERLKGVDSTLKIQPAKLEDSAVYLCASNARLGQGAYEQYFGPGTRLTVT.

V and J are TRBV12-3 or TRBV12-4 and TRBJ2-7; 7 positions match TRBD1. The ends lost 3 bases at V and 6 bases at J; junction bases unmatched: 2. There are 12 residues in the CDR3. The CDR3 region is CASSLYRGEQYF. In nucleotides, the CDR3 is TGTGCCAGCAGTTTGTACAGGGGCGAGCAGTACTTC.

This rearrangement joins TRBV5-6 to TRBJ1-1; tentative D call: TRBD1 (6 bases). The germline CDR1 and CDR2 sequences are SGHDT and YYEEEE. This CDR3 region has 13 residues. Trimming pared 0 bases from V and 5 bases from J, leaving 8 bases between. In nucleotides, the CDR3 is TGTGCCAGCAGCTTGGTACAGGGAACTGAAGCTTTCTTT. Encoded protein: CASSLVQGTEAFF.

The V and J genes are TRBV7-9 and TRBJ2-1; 13 bases are shared with TRBD2. The germline V gene encodes CDR1 SEHNR and CDR2 FQNEAQ (reference sequence). The length of the CDR3 is 12 residues. With 6 bases clipped from V and 10 bases from J, the junction kept 0 bases outside the gene matches. The CDR3 spells CASRGLAGEQFF. The CDR3 DNA is TGTGCCAGCAGGGGACTAGCGGGGGAGCAGTTCTTC.

The chain has TRBV2 and TRBJ2-7; D is uncertain. The CDR3 runs 14 residues. Trimming pared 7 bases from V and 2 bases from J, leaving 15 bases between. The germline CDR1 and CDR2 sequences are SNHLY and FYNNEI. The CDR3 DNA reads TGTGCCAGCACACCGTCTCCTTGGGCCTACGAGCAGTACTTC. This sequence encodes CASTPSPWAYEQYF.

This chain joins TRBV7-9 and TRBJ1-1, with D maybe TRBD1 (6 bases). This CDR3 has 15 residues. Germline V gene sequence: CDR1 SEHNR, CDR2 FQNEAQ (reference sequence). V lost 8 bases and J lost 0, with 16 bases in between. CDR3 protein: CASPKGDIMNTEAFF. The DNA of the CDR3 is TGTGCCAGCCCTAAGGGGGACATAATGAACACTGAAGCTTTCTTT.

The J gene is TRBJ2-1, the V gene TRBV4-3, with TRBD1 identical over 12 bases. Germline assignment: CDR1 LGHNA and CDR2 YSLEER. The CDR3 consists of 17 residues. V trimming: 0 bases; J trimming: 8 bases; junction bases outside the gene matches: 8. Here the CDR3 reads CASSQDFRRDRGHEQFF. In nucleotides, the CDR3 is TGCGCCAGCAGCCAAGATTTTAGGCGGGACAGGGGGCATGAGCAGTTCTTC.

The chain combines TRBV28 with TRBJ2-7; 7 nucleotides agree with TRBD1. Germline CDR1 is MDHEN and CDR2 is SYDVKM. This CDR3 is built from 15 residues. V lost 2 bases to trimming and J lost 3 bases; unmatched junction nucleotides: 7. The CDR3 is CASSLGSPGGYEQYF. CDR3 DNA: TGTGCCAGCAGTTTAGGCTCCCCAGGGGGCTACGAGCAGTACTTC.